Included here is one T cell receptor beta chain sequence, with context. CDR1 and CDR2 (germline): MNHNY, SVGAGI (reference sequence). The CDR3 length is 16 residues. J was trimmed by 5 bases and V by 0 bases; bases with no gene match: 1. Per the original data handling: From reference gene primer amplification, estimates of nucleated cell counts were derived. TCRdb's copy holds only in-frame clones and misses some; the assay was immunoSEQ multiplex PCR. V, J and clone size are those of that table, while D and trimming were read from the DNA. The sample lists approximately 280,000 clones, 89% occurring once. The data originate from a study of blood T cell repertoires in COVID-19. Overall study context: COVID-19 samples from acute and convalescent phases originated in the United States, Italy and Spain. T cells, B-cell-depleted T cells, or PBMCs provided the cDNA or gDNA that served as material.

This clonotype was sampled from a woman between 55 and 75 years old with acute or convalescent COVID-19. Sequenced sample: peripheral blood. The chain is built from TRBV6-6 and TRBJ2-2, with 12 bases that match TRBD2. The CDR3 loop is CASSYSLAGGTGELFF. The CDR3 DNA follows: TGTGCCAGCAGTTACTCGCTAGCGGGGGGGACCGGGGAGCTGTTTTTT.